A selection of T cell receptor beta chains follows, all from one sample in a study of naive and memory T cell subsets. TCRdb re-called the 5' RACE reads with MiXCR, one entry per CDR3 protein. Among about 62,000 distinct CDR3 sequences listed, 8% were seen once. The origin of the receptors is a female donor in good health. Both conserved end residues are part of each CDR3. The D gene is left open where the match is weak. Not all rows give a size; the values are once, few, many and, for expanded clones, a class.

j_gene | d_gene | abundance | v_gene | CDR3nt | CDR3aa
TRBJ2-1 | TRBD2 | - | TRBV12-3/TRBV12-4 | TGTGCCAGCACGGGGGGGGGGGCCTCCATGAATGAGCAGTTCTTC | CASTGGGASMNEQFF
TRBJ2-7 | TRBD1 | - | TRBV6-6 | TGTGCCAGCAGTTTAACCCGGACAGGGGTCTTCAACGAGCAGTACTTC | CASSLTRTGVFNEQYF
TRBJ2-3 | - | - | TRBV6-5 | TGTGCCAGCAGTTACCGGCCTAGGCCCTACAACACAGATACGCAGTATTTT | CASSYRPRPYNTDTQYF
TRBJ1-5 | - | - | TRBV7-8 | TGTGCCAGCAGCCCGGTTGAAGGGCCCAACAATCAGCCCCAGCATTTT | CASSPVEGPNNQPQHF
TRBJ1-2 | - | many | TRBV29-1 | TGCAGCGTCGACCTTCGGGACTCCGATTCCTATGGCTACACCTTC | CSVDLRDSDSYGYTF
TRBJ1-3 | - | - | TRBV7-2 | TGTGCCAGCAGCTTAGCAGGGGCTAGCTCTGGAAACACCATATATTTT | CASSLAGASSGNTIYF
TRBJ2-1 | - | few | TRBV6-1 | TGTGCCAGCAGCTGGACAGACTCCTACAATGAGCAGTTCTTC | CASSWTDSYNEQFF
TRBJ2-3 | TRBD2 | few | TRBV12-3/TRBV12-4 | TGTGCCAGCAGACCTACTAGCGGGGGGTTACAGACAGATACGCAGTATTTT | CASRPTSGGLQTDTQYF
TRBJ2-1 | - | few | TRBV7-8 | TGTGCCAGCAGCTTAATTGACGGGAGTGAATACAATGAGCAGTTCTTC | CASSLIDGSEYNEQFF
TRBJ1-5 | - | - | TRBV19 | TGTGCCAGTAGAACGCAGGGTGGAGGCAATCAGCCCCAGCATTTT | CASRTQGGGNQPQHF
TRBJ2-2 | TRBD1 | few | TRBV29-1 | TGCAGCGTTACAGGGGCGACGGGTAGCACCGGGGAGCTGTTTTTT | CSVTGATGSTGELFF
TRBJ1-1 | - | - | TRBV28 | TGTGCCAGCAGTTTTTTAGGAAAGAACACTGAAGCTTTCTTT | CASSFLGKNTEAFF
TRBJ2-5 | - | many | TRBV12-3/TRBV12-4 | TGTGCCAGCAGCACAGGAGAAGGAGAGACCCAGTACTTC | CASSTGEGETQYF
TRBJ1-5 | - | many | TRBV20-1 | TGCAGTGCTAGTTCTCGGCTACTCCAGCCCCAGCATTTT | CSASSRLLQPQHF
TRBJ1-2 | - | many | TRBV5-6 | TGTGCCAGCAGGGTCAGGGTTGAAGGAGACTATGGCTACACCTTC | CASRVRVEGDYGYTF
TRBJ1-5 | TRBD1 | few | TRBV6-6 | TGTGCCAGCAGTCCCGGGACAGGGGATCAGCCCCAGCATTTT | CASSPGTGDQPQHF
TRBJ1-2 | - | many | TRBV5-4 | TGTGCCAGCAGCAATCAGGGAGGTTGGTATGGCTACACCTTC | CASSNQGGWYGYTF
TRBJ2-1 | - | many | TRBV5-1 | TGCGCCAGCAGCTTGGACAGGGTCAATGAGCAGTTCTTC | CASSLDRVNEQFF
TRBJ2-2 | TRBD2 | many | TRBV30 | TGTGCCTGGAGTGTAGAACTAGCGGGGTCCGGGGAGCTGTTTTTT | CAWSVELAGSGELFF
TRBJ1-1 | TRBD1 | - | TRBV12-3/TRBV12-4 | TGTGCCAGCAGACCAGCCCCAGGGGGAAACACTGAAGCTTTCTTT | CASRPAPGGNTEAFF
TRBJ2-7 | TRBD1 | - | TRBV23-1 | TGCGCCAGCAGTCGCTCACCTGCCGGGACAGGGTCGGGTTCCGAGCAGTACTTC | CASSRSPAGTGSGSEQYF
TRBJ2-1 | - | few | TRBV6-1 | TGTGCCAGCAGTGAAATTGGGGGGTCCTACAATGAGCAGTTCTTC | CASSEIGGSYNEQFF
TRBJ2-1 | - | many | TRBV20-1 | TGCAGTGCTAGGCCACGTAGGATGGGGGGCACTGAGCAGTTCTTC | CSARPRRMGGTEQFF
TRBJ2-7 | TRBD1 | few | TRBV18 | TGTGCCAGCTCACCTTGGACAGGGCCCTACGAGCAGTACTTC | CASSPWTGPYEQYF
TRBJ1-6 | - | - | TRBV5-1 | TGCGCCAGCAGCTTCGACAGGTGGACCTATAATTCACCCCTCCACTTT | CASSFDRWTYNSPLHF
TRBJ1-5 | - | many | TRBV6-1 | TGTGCCAGCAGTGAAGGAGAGGAACAGCCCCAGCATTTT | CASSEGEEQPQHF
TRBJ1-2 | TRBD1 | many | TRBV10-1 | TGCGCCAGCAGTCCGGGACAGGCTAACTATGGCTACACCTTC | CASSPGQANYGYTF
TRBJ1-1 | - | many | TRBV6-6 | TGTGCCAGCCTGCAGGGAGGTCCCACTGAAGCTTTCTTT | CASLQGGPTEAFF
TRBJ2-1 | TRBD2 | many | TRBV13 | TGTGCCAGCAGCCAGGGTCTAGCGGGATGGAATGAGCAGTTCTTC | CASSQGLAGWNEQFF